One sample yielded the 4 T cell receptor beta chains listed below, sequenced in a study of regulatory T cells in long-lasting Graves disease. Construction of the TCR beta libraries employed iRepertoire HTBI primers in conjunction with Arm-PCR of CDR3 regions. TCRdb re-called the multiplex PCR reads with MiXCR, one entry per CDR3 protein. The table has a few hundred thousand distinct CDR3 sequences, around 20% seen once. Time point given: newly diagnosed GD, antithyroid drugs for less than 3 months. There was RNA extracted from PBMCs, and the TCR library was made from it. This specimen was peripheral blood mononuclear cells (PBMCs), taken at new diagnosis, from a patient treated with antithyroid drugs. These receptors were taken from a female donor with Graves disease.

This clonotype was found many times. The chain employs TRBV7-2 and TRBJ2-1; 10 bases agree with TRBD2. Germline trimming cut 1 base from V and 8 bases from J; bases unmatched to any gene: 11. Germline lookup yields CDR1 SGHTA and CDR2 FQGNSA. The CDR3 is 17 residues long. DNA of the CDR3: TGTGCCAGCAGCTTAGGTTGGCTAGCGGGAGTGAGCCATGAGCAGTTCTTC. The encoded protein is CASSLGWLAGVSHEQFF.

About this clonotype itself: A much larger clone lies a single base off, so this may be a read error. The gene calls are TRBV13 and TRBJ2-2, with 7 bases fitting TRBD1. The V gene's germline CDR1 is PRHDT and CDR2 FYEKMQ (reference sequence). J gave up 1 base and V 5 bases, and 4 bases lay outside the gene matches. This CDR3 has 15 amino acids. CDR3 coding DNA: TGTGCCAGCAGCCCGGGACAGAAGAACACCGGGGAGCTGTTTTTT. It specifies CASSPGQKNTGELFF.

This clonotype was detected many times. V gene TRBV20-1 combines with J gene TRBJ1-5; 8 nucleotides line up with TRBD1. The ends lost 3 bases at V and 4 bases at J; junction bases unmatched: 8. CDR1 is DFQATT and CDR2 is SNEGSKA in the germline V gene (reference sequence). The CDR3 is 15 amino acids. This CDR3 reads CSASQGALGNQPQHF. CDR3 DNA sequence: TGCAGTGCTAGCCAGGGGGCCTTGGGTAATCAGCCCCAGCATTTT.

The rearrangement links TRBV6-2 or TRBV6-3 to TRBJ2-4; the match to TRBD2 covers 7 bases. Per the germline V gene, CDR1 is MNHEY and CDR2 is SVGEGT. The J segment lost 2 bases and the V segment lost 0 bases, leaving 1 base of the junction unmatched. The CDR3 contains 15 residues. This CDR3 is CASSYSRGSKNIQYF. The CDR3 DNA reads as TGTGCCAGCAGTTACTCGCGGGGGTCCAAAAACATTCAGTACTTC.